These 9 T cell receptor beta chains originate from one sample sequenced in a study of post-analysis software for immune sequencing data. The antigens for these receptors are not known. Broader study findings: There were a few TRBV segments more frequent in patients than controls, and TRBV5-6, TRBV5-1 and TRBV20-1 were among them.

cDNA libraries for TCR beta contained unique molecular identifiers. Each CDR3 protein is one row after TCRdb ran MiXCR on the PCR reads. Altogether around 710,000 distinct CDR3 sequences are present, approximately 44% being singletons, with the ten largest covering 4.9%. What was sequenced was blood. The receptors were sampled from a girl aged 10-17 years with multiple sclerosis.

In this sample, this clonotype turned up a few times. V is TRBV24-1 and J is TRBJ2-1, with 9 nucleotides matching TRBD2. CDR3 length: 16 residues. The V gene's germline CDR1 is KGHDR and CDR2 SFDVKD. V gave up 5 bases and J gave up 4 bases; unmatched junction bases: 8. The CDR3 protein is CATSAGGLAGYNEQFF. CDR3 nucleotide sequence: TGTGCCACCAGTGCCGGGGGACTAGCCGGATACAATGAGCAGTTCTTC.

With respect to this clonotype: At one boundary the junction diverges from the germline segment, which might be a read error. In nucleotides, the CDR3 is TGTGCCGGCAGCCCCGAGACATTCTATGGCTACACCTTC. Its translation is CAGSPETFYGYTF. The chain links TRBV7-2 to TRBJ1-2; D unresolved. CDR3 length: 13 residues. Germline V gene data show CDR1 as SGHTA and CDR2 as FQGNSA.

The chain couples TRBV7-9 to TRBJ1-6; tentatively, D is TRBD1 (6 bases). The CDR3 extends over 14 amino acids. Germline values: CDR1 SEHNR, CDR2 FQNEAQ (reference sequence). V lost 5 bases and J lost 10, with 15 bases in between. For the CDR3, the DNA is TGTGCCAGCAGCGCGGACAGCGGGGGATCACCCCTCCACTTT. It encodes CASSADSGGSPLHF.

The V call is TRBV29-1, the J call TRBJ2-3, with TRBD2 identical over 11 bases. The CDR3 extends over 15 amino acids. Trimming took 7 bases from V and 2 from J; bases not matched to a gene: 8. CDR1 SQVTM and CDR2 ANQGSEA come from the germline V gene. The DNA for the CDR3 is TGCAGCGGCAGCGGGACTAGCGGATTCACAGATACGCAGTATTTT. Translated, it gives CSGSGTSGFTDTQYF.

This sequence joins TRBV10-3 and TRBJ2-5; D may be TRBD1 (5 bases). This CDR3 has 14 residues. Germline assignment: CDR1 ENHRY and CDR2 SYGVKD. Trimming removed 8 bases from V and 0 bases from J, with 13 bases in between. CDR3 region: CAIGDTGYQETQYF. CDR3 DNA: TGTGCCATCGGGGATACAGGCTACCAAGAGACCCAGTACTTC.

There are a few counts of this clonotype. Compared with germline, one end of the junction differs, possibly owing to a read error. This sequence joins TRBV5-6 and TRBJ2-1, with D hard to call. The length of the CDR3 is 16 residues. CDR1 SGHDT and CDR2 YYEEEE come from the germline V gene. CDR3 nucleotide sequence: TGCGCCAGCAGCTTGGCCGATAGCCCGCCCTACAATGAGCAGTTCTTC. Encoded protein: CASSLADSPPYNEQFF.

V gene TRBV6-2 or TRBV6-3 combines with J gene TRBJ2-3; the match to TRBD1 covers 7 bases. Germline V lookup: CDR1 MNHEY, CDR2 SVGEGT. Trimming cost V 6 bases and J 0 bases; bases outside gene matches: 15. The CDR3 extends over 18 amino acids. The CDR3 loop reads CASRTRDRLVYSTDTQYF. As DNA, the CDR3 is TGTGCCAGCAGAACACGGGACAGATTAGTCTATAGCACAGATACGCAGTATTTT.

This chain uses TRBV7-2 with TRBJ2-1; perhaps TRBD1 as D (5 bases). The germline CDR1 and CDR2 sequences are SGHTA and FQGNSA. The germline V and J ends were trimmed by 5 bases and 0 bases, with 14 bases remaining between them. The CDR3 runs to 16 residues. DNA of the CDR3: TGTGCCAGCAGCGACCAAGGGGCGAGCTCCTACAATGAGCAGTTCTTC. Residues: CASSDQGASSYNEQFF.

The chain joins TRBV7-9 to TRBJ1-1; D might be TRBD1 (5 bases). Germline lookup yields CDR1 SEHNR and CDR2 FQNEAQ (reference sequence). The CDR3 is made up of 13 amino acids. Between the trimmed V and J ends, which lost 2 bases and 6 bases, there was a span of 10 bases. The CDR3 DNA sequence: TGTGCCAGCAGCTTAAAAGGGGCCCCTGAAGCTTTCTTT. It encodes CASSLKGAPEAFF.